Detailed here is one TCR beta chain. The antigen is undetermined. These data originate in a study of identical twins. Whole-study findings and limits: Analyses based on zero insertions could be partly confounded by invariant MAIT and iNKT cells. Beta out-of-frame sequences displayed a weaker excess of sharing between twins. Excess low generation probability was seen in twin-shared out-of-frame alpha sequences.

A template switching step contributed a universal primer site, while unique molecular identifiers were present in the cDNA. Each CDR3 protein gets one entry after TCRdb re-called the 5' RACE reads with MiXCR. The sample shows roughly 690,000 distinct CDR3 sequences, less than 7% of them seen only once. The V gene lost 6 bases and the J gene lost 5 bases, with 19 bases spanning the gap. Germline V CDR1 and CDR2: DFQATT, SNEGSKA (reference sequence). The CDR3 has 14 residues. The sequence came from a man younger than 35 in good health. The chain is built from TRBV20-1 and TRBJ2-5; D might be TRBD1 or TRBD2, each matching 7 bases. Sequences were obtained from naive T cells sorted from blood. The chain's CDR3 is CSAERARGGETQYF. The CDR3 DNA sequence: TGCAGTGCCGAGAGGGCCAGGGGGGGGGAGACCCAGTACTTC.